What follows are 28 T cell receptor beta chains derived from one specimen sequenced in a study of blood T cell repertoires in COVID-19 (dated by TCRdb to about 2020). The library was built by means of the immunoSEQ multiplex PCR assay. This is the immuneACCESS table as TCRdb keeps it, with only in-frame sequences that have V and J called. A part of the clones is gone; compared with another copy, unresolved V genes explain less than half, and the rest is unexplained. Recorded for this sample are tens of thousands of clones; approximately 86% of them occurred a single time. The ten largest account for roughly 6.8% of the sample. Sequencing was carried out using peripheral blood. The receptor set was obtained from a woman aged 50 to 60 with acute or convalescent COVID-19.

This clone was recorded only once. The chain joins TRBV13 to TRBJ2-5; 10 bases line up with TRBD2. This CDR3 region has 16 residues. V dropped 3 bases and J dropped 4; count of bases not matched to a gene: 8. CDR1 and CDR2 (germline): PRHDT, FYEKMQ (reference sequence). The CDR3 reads CASSFTLAGEGETQYF. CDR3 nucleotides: TGTGCCAGCAGCTTTACCCTAGCGGGGGAGGGAGAGACCCAGTACTTC.

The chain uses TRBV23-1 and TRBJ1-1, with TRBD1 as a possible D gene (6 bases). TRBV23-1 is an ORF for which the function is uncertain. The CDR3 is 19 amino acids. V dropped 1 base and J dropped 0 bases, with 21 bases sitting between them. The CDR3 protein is CASSQFSTNRAQLNTEAFF. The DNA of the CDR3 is TGCGCCAGCAGTCAATTTTCGACCAACAGGGCCCAGCTGAACACTGAAGCTTTCTTT.

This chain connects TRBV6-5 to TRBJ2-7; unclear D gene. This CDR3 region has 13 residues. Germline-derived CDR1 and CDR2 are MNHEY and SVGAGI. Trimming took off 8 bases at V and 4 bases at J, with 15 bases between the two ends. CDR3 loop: CASSPTFGYEQYF. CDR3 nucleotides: TGTGCCAGCTCCCCGACTTTCGGATACGAGCAGTACTTC.

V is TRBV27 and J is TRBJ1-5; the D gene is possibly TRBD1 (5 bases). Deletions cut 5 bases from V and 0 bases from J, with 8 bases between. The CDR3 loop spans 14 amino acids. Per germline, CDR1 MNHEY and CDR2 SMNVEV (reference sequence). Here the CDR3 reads CASSPQGSNQPQHF. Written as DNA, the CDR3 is TGTGCCAGCAGTCCGCAGGGTAGCAATCAGCCCCAGCATTTT.

In DNA form, the CDR3 reads TGTGCCATCAGTGGAGAACAGGGCATTTATGGCTACACCTTC. Its translation: CAISGEQGIYGYTF. The gene calls are TRBV10-3 and TRBJ1-2, with D tentatively TRBD1 (6 bases). Germline CDR1 is ENHRY and CDR2 is SYGVKD. The CDR3 sequence is 14 residues long. Trimming stripped 4 bases from V and 5 bases from J, with 14 bases between.

CDR3 residues: CASGYQGDSLRAFF. In nucleotides, the CDR3 is TGTGCCAGCGGCTACCAGGGGGACAGCCTCCGAGCTTTCTTT. The chain recombines TRBV13 with TRBJ1-1; TRBD1 matches 7 bases. Looked up from germline, CDR1 is PRHDT and CDR2 is FYEKMQ (reference sequence). V shed 8 bases, J shed 10 bases, and the junction held 16 bases outside the gene matches. The CDR3 is made up of 14 amino acids.

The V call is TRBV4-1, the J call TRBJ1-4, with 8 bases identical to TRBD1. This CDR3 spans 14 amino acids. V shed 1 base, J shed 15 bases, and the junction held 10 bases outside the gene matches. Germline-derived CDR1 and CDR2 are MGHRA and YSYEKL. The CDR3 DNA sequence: TGCGCCAGCAGCCAAGTCCCGACAGGGGCTAGGGTGTTTTTT. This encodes CASSQVPTGARVFF.

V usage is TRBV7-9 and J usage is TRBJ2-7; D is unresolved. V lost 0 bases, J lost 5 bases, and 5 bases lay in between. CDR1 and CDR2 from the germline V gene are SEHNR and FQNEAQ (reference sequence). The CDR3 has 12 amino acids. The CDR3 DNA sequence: TGTGCCAGCAGCTTAGCGTTAGACGAGCAGTACTTC. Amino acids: CASSLALDEQYF. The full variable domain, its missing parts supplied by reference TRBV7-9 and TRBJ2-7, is DTGVSQNPRHKITKRGQNVTFRCDPISEHNRLYWYRQTLGQGPEFLTYFQNEAQLEKSRLLSDRFSAERPKGSFSTLEIQRTEQGDSAMYLCASSLALDEQYFGPGTRLTVT.

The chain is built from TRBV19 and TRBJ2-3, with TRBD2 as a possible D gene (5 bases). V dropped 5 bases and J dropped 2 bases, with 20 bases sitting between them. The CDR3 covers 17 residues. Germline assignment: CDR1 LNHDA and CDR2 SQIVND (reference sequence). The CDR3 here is CASSSATRGSATDTQYF. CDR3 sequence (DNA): TGTGCCAGTAGTTCGGCAACCCGAGGGTCAGCCACAGATACGCAGTATTTT.

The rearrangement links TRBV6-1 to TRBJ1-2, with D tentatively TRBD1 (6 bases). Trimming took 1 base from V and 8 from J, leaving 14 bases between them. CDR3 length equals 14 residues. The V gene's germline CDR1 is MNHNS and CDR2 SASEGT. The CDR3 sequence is CASSEDSGGRGYTF. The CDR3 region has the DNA TGTGCCAGCAGTGAAGATTCGGGGGGCAGGGGCTACACCTTC.

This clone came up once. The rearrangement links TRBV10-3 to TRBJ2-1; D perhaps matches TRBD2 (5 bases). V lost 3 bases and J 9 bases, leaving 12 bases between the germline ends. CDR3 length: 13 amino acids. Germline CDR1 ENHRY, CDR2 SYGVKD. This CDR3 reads CAISDEGRPEQFF. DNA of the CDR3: TGTGCCATCAGTGATGAGGGCCGTCCTGAGCAGTTCTTC.

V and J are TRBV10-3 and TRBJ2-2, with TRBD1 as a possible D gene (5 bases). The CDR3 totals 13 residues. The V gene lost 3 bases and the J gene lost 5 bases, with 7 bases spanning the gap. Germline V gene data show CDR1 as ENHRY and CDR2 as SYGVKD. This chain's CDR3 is CAISEGETGELFF. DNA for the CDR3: TGTGCCATCAGTGAAGGGGAAACCGGGGAGCTGTTTTTT.

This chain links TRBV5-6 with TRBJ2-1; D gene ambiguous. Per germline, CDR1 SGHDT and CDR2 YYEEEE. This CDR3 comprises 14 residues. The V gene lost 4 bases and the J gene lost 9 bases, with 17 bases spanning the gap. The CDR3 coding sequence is TGTGCCAGCAGCCCCGCCGGCCGGGTCGCTGAGCAGTTCTTC. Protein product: CASSPAGRVAEQFF.

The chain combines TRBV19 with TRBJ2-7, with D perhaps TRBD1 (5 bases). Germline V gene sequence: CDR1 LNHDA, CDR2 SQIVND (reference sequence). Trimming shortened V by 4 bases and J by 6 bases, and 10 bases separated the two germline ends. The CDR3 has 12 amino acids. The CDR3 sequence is CASSSGASEQYF. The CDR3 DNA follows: TGTGCCAGTAGTAGTGGGGCCTCCGAGCAGTACTTC. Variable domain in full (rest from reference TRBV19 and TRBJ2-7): DGGITQSPKYLFRKEGQNVTLSCEQNLNHDAMYWYRQDPGQGLRLIYYSQIVNDFQKGDIAEGYSVSREKKESFPLTVTSAQKNPTAFYLCASSSGASEQYFGPGTRLTVT.

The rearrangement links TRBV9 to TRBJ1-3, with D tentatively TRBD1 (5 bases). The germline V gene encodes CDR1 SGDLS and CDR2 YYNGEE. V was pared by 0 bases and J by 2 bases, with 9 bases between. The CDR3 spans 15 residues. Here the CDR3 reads CASSVAWGTGNTIYF. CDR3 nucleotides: TGTGCCAGCAGCGTAGCTTGGGGCACTGGAAACACCATATATTTT.

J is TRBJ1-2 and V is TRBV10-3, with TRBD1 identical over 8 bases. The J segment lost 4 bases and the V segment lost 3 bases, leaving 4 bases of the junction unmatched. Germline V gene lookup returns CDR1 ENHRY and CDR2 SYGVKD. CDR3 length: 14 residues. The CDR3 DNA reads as TGTGCCATCAGTGATCCGACAGGGGCCTATGGCTACACCTTC. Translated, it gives CAISDPTGAYGYTF.

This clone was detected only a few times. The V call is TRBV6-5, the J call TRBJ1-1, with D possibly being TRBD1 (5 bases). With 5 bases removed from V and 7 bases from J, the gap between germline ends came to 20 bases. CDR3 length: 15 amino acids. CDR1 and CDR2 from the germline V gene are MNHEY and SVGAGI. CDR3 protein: CASSNPGRAHSEAFF. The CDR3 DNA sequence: TGTGCCAGCAGTAATCCCGGCAGGGCTCATAGTGAAGCTTTCTTT.

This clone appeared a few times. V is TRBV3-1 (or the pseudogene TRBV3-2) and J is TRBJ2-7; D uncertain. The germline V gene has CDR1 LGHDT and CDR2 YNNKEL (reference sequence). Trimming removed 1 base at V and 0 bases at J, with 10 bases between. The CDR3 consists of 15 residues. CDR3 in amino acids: CASSQVYISSYEQYF. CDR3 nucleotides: TGTGCCAGCAGCCAAGTTTATATCAGCTCCTACGAGCAGTACTTC.

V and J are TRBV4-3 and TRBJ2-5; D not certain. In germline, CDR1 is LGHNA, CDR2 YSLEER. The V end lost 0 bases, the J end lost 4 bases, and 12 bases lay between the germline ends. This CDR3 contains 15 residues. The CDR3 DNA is TGCGCCAGCAGCCAAGACTTTGGCAGGCGAGAGACCCAGTACTTC. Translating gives CASSQDFGRRETQYF.

In nucleotides, the CDR3 is TGTGCCAGCAGCTCGATACAGGGTAGAAACACTGAAGCTTTCTTT. Amino acid sequence: CASSSIQGRNTEAFF. The chain recombines TRBV11-2 with TRBJ1-1; perhaps TRBD1 as D (6 bases). V was shortened by 4 bases and J by 2 bases, with 14 bases between the two germline ends. Germline V gives CDR1 SGHAT, CDR2 FQNNGV. The CDR3 contains 15 residues.

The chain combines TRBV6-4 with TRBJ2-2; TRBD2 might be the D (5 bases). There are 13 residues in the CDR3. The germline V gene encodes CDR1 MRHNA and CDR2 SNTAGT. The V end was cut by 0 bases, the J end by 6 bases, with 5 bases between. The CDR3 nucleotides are TGTGCCAGCAGTGACTCTAGCGCCGGGGAGCTGTTTTTT. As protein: CASSDSSAGELFF.

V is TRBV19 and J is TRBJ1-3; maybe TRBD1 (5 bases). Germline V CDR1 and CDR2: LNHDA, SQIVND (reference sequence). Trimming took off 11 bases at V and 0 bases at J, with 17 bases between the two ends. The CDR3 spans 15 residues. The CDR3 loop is CAASPGGSSGNTIYF. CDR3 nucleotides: TGTGCCGCTTCCCCCGGGGGGTCCTCTGGAAACACCATATATTTT.

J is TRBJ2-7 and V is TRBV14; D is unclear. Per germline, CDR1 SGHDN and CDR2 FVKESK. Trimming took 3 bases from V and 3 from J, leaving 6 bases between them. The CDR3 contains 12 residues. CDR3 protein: CASSQGSYEQYF. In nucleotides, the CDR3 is TGTGCCAGCAGCCAGGGCAGCTACGAGCAGTACTTC.

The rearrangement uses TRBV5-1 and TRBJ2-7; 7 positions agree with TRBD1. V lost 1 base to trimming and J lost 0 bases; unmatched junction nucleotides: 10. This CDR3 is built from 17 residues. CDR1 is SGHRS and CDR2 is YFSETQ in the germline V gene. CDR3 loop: CASSLTGDSSYSYEQYF. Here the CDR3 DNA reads TGCGCCAGCAGCTTGACAGGGGACAGTTCCTACTCCTACGAGCAGTACTTC. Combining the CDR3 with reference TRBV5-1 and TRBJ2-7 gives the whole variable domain KAGVTQTPRYLIKTRGQQVTLSCSPISGHRSVSWYQQTPGQGLQFLFEYFSETQRNKGNFPGRFSGRQFSNSRSEMNVSTLELGDSALYLCASSLTGDSSYSYEQYFGPGTRLTVT.

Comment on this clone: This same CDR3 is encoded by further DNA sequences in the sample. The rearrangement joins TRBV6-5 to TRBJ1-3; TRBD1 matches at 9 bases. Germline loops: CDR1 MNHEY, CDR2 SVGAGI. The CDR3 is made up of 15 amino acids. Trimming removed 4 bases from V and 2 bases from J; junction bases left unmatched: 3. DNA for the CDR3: TGTGCCAGCAGTTCCGGGACAGGGACTGGAAACACCATATATTTT. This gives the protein CASSSGTGTGNTIYF.

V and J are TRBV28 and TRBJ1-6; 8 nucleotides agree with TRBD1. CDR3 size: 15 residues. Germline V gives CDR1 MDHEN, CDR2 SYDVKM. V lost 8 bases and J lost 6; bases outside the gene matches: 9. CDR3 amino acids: CASVGLTGVNSPLHF. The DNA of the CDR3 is TGTGCCAGCGTGGGGCTGACAGGGGTTAATTCACCCCTCCACTTT.

Here the CDR3 reads CASSLDTYGYTF. The CDR3, as DNA: TGTGCCAGCAGCCTCGACACGTATGGCTACACCTTC. V is TRBV7-9 and J is TRBJ1-2; D unresolved. Trimming took off 5 bases at V and 5 bases at J, with 9 bases between the two ends. This CDR3 is built from 12 residues. CDR1 is SEHNR and CDR2 is FQNEAQ in the germline V gene (reference sequence).

As DNA, the CDR3 is TGTGCCAGCTCACCAGGGAGGACTAGCGGCTTGAGCTCCTACGAGCAGTACTTC. It encodes CASSPGRTSGLSSYEQYF. The V and J genes are TRBV18 and TRBJ2-7, with 10 bases aligning to TRBD2. Germline loops: CDR1 KGHSH, CDR2 LQKENI. The V and J ends lost 2 bases and 0 bases, in that order; junction bases with no gene match: 10. The CDR3 covers 18 residues.